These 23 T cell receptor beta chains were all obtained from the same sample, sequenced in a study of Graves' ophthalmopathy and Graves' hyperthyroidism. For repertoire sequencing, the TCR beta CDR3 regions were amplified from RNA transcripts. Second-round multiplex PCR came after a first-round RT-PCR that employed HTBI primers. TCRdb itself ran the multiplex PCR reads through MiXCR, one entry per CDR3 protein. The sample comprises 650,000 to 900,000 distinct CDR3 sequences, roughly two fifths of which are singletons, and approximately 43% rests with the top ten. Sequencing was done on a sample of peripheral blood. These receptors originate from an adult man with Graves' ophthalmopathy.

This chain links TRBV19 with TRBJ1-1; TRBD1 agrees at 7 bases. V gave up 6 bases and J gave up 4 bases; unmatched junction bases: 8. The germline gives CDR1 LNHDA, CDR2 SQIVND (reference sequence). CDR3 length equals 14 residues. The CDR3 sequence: CASRSRDSFTEAFF. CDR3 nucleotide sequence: TGTGCCAGTAGGTCCAGGGACAGTTTCACTGAAGCTTTCTTT.

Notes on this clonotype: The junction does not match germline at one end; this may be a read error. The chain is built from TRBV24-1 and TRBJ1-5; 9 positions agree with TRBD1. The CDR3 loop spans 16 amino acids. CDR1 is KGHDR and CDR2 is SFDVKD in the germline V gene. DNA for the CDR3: TGTGCCATCAGTGACGGACAGGGGAGTTCGGGGGAGACCCAGCATTTT. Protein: CAISDGQGSSGETQHF.

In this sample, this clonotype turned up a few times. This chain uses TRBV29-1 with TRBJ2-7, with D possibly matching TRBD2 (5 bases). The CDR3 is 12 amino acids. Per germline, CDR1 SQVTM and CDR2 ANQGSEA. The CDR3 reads CNVGGPLEEQYF. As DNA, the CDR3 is TGCAACGTCGGCGGCCCACTAGAAGAGCAGTACTTC.

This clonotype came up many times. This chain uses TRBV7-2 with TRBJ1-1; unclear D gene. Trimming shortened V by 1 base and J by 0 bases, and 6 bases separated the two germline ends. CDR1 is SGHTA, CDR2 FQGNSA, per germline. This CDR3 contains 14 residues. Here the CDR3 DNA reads TGTGCCAGCAGCTTAGTTGCATTGAACACTGAAGCTTTCTTT. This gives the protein CASSLVALNTEAFF.

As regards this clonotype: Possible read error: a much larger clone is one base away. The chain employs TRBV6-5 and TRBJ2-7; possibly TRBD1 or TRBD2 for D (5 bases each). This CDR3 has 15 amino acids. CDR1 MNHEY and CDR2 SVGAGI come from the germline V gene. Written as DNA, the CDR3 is TGTGCCAGCAGTCGACTCAGGGACGGATCCTACGAGCGGTACTTC. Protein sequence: CASSRLRDGSYERYF.

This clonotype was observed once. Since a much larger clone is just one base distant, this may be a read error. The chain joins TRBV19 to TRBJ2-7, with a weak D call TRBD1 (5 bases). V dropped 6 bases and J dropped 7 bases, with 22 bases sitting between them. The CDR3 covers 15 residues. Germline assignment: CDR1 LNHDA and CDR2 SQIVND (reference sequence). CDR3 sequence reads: CASSLVRATYNEQYF. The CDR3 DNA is TGTGCCAGTAGCCTGGTCAGGGCCACGTACAATGAGCAGTACTTC.

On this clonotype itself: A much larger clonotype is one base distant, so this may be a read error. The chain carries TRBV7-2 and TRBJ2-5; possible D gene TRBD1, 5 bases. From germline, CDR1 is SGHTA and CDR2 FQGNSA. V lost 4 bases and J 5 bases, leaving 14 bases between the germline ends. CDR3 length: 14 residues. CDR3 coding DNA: TGTGCCAGCAGCTCCGTCCTGGCAGGGGAGACCCAGTACTTC. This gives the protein CASSSVLAGETQYF.

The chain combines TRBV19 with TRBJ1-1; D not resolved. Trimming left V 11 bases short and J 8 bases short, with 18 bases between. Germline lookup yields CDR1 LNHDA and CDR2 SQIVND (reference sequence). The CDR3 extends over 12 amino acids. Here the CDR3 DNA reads TGTGCCTGGAGTGTAGGGAGCGCCGAAGCTTTCTTT. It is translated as CAWSVGSAEAFF.

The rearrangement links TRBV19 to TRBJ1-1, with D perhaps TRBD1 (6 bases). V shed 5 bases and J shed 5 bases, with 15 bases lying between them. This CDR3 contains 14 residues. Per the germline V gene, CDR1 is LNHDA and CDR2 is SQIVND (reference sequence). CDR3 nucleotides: TGTGCCAGTAGTGTTAAAACAGGGTGGACTGAAGCTTTCTTT. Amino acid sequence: CASSVKTGWTEAFF.

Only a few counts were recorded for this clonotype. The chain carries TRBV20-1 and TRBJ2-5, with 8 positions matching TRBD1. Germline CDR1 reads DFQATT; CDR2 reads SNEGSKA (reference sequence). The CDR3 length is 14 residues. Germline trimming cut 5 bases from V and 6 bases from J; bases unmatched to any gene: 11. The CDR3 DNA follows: TGCAGTGCTCAGACTGGACAGGGTCCGAAGACCCAGTACTTC. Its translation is CSAQTGQGPKTQYF.

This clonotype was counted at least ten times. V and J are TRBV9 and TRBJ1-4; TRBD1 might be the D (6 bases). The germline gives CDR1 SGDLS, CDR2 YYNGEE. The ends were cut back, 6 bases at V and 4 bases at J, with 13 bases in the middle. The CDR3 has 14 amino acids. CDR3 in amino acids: CASTVGQYNEKLFF. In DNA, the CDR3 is TGTGCCAGCACAGTAGGACAGTATAATGAAAAACTGTTTTTT.

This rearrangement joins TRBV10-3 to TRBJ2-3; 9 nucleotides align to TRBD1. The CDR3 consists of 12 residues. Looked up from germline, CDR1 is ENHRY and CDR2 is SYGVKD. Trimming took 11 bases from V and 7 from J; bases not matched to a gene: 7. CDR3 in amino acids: CAATGGANTQYF. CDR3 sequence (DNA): TGTGCCGCAACAGGGGGCGCGAATACGCAGTATTTT.

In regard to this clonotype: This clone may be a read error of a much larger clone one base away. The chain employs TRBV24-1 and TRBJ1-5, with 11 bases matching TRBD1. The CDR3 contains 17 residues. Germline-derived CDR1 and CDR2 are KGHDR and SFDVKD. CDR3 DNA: TGTGCCACCAGTGATTCTACTAGGACAGGGGGCGATCAGCCCCGGCATTTT. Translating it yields CATSDSTRTGGDQPRHF.

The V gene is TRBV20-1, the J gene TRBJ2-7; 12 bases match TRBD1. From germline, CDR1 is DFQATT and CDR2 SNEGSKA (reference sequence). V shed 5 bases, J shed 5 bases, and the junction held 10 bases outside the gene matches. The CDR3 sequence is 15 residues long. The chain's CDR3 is CSAVPGQGASDEQYF. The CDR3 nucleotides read TGCAGTGCTGTCCCGGGACAGGGGGCGAGCGACGAGCAGTACTTC.

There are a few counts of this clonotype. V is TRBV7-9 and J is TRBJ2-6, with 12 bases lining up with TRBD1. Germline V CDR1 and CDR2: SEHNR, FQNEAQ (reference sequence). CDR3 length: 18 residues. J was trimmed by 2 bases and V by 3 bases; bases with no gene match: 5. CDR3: CASSLGTGGLTGANVLTF. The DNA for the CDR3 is TGTGCCAGCAGCTTGGGGACAGGGGGCCTAACTGGGGCCAACGTCCTGACTTTC.

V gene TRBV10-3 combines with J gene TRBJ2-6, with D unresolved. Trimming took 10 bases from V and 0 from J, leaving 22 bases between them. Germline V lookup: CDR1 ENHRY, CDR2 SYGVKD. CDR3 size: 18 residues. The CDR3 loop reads CASSRNGVFISGANVLTF. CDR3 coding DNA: TGTGCCAGCAGCCGAAACGGCGTGTTTATCTCTGGGGCCAACGTCCTGACTTTC.

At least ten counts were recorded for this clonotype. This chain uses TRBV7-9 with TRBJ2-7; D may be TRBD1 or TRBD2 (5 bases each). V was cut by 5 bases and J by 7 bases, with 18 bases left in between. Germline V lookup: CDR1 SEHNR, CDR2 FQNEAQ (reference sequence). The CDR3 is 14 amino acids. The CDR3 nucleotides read TGTGCCAGCAGCCCTAGGGACGGCTCATGGGAGCAGTACTTC. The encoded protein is CASSPRDGSWEQYF.

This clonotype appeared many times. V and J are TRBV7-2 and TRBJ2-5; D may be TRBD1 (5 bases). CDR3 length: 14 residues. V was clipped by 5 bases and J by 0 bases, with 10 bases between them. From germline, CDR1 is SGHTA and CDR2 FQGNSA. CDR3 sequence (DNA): TGTGCCAGCAGCCCTACAGGCAACCAAGAGACCCAGTACTTC. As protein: CASSPTGNQETQYF.

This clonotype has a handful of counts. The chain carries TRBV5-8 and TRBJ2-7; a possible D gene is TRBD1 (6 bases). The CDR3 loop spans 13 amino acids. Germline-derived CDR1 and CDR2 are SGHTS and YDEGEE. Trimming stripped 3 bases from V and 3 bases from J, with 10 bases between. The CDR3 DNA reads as TGTGCCAGCAGCTCAACAGGGCGCTACGAGCAGTACTTC. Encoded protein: CASSSTGRYEQYF.

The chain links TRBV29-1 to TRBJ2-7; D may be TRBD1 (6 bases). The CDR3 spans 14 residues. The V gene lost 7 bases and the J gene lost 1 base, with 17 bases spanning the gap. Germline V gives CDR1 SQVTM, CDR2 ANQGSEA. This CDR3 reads CSAVVGQWSYEQYF. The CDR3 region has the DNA TGCAGCGCTGTGGTCGGACAGTGGTCCTACGAGCAGTACTTC.

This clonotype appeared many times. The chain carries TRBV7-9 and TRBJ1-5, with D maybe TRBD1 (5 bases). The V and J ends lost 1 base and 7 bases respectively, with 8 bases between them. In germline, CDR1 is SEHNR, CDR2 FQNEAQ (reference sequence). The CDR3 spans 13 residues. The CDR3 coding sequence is TGTGCCAGCAGCTTAGGGGGCCGGCAGCCCCAGCATTTT. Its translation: CASSLGGRQPQHF.

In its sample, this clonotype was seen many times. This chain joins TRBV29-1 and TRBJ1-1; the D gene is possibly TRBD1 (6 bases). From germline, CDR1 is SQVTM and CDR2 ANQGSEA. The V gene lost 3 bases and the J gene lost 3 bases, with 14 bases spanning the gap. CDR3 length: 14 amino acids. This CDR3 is CSVDPRGWDTEAFF. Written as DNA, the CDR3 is TGCAGCGTTGATCCCAGGGGTTGGGACACTGAAGCTTTCTTT.

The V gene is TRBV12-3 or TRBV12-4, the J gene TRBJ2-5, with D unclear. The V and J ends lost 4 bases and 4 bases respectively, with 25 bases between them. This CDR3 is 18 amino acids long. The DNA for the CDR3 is TGTGCCAGCAGTTACTCTTACTACGGGCCAACGGCTCTAGAGACCCAGTACTTC. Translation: CASSYSYYGPTALETQYF.